This note documents a single T cell receptor (beta chain) sequence. The CDR3 has 16 amino acids. Trimming pared 4 bases from V and 0 bases from J, leaving 16 bases between. The germline CDR1 and CDR2 sequences are KGHSH and LQKENI. The source of the sample is a study of blood T cell repertoires in COVID-19. Study-level information: Samples representing acute and convalescent COVID-19 were sourced from the United States, Italy and Spain.

Participants were aged roughly 18 to 90 years, lived in about two dozen US areas, and enrolled virtually. TCRdb's table, derived via immunoSEQ multiplex PCR, lists solely in-frame clones and lacks some. The profile shows more than 200,000 clones, around 90% of them singletons. This sequence originates from a man aged 25 to 40 in a cohort exposed to, infected with or recovered from COVID-19 (not recorded which). V gene TRBV18 combines with J gene TRBJ2-7; tentative D call: TRBD1 (5 bases). The sequencing sample was made of PBMCs or T cells enriched from blood (not recorded which). DNA for the CDR3: TGTGCCAGCTCACACAAACAGGCGCCAAGCTCCTACGAGCAGTACTTC. It encodes CASSHKQAPSSYEQYF.